This T cell receptor beta chain is from a study of radiation and T cells in renal cell carcinoma. V was shortened by 7 bases and J by 0 bases, with 9 bases between the two germline ends. This CDR3 spans 14 amino acids. Looked up from germline, CDR1 is MNHEY and CDR2 is SVGAGI. Whole-study findings and limits: In blood, top tumor clones expanded by 2 weeks, shrinking by 4.

Notes on this clone: Its specificity is unknown.

This table comes from immunoSEQ multiplex PCR, and its TCRdb copy is limited to in-frame clones, with some not included. The sample holds about 130,000 clones, 88% seen once. Described time point: baseline pretreatment blood. Stated treatment: 15 Gy SBRT to primary tumor, nephrectomy 4 weeks later. Material: blood, obtained from a patient whose treatment included radiotherapy and nephrectomy. This receptor was obtained from a woman between 50 and 59 years old with renal cell carcinoma. This chain uses TRBV6-5 with TRBJ1-4; maybe TRBD1 (5 bases). CDR3 sequence reads: CASKTGATNEKLFF. The CDR3 DNA reads as TGTGCCAGCAAAACGGGGGCAACTAATGAAAAACTGTTTTTT.